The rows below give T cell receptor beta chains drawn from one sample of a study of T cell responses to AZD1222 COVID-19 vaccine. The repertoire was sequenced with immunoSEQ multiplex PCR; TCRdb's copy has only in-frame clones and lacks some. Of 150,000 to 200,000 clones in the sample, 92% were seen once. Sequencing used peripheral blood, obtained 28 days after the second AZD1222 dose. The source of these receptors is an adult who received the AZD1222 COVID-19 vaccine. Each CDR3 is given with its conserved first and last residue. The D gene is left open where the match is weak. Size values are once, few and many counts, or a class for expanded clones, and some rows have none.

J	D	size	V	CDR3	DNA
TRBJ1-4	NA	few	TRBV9	CASSVATANEKLFF	TGTGCCAGCAGCGTAGCCACGGCTAATGAAAAACTGTTTTTT
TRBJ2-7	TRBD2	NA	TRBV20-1	CSASRTSGISEQYF	TGCAGTGCTAGTCGTACTAGCGGGATCAGCGAGCAGTACTTC
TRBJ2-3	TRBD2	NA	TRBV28	CASSPGLAGPDTQYF	TGTGCCAGCAGTCCGGGACTAGCGGGACCAGATACGCAGTATTTT
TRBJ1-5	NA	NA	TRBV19	CASSVGGSNQPQHF	TGTGCCAGTAGTGTAGGGGGGTCCAATCAGCCCCAGCATTTT
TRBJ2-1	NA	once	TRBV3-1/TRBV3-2	CASSPPQGFGAYNEQFF	TGTGCCAGCAGCCCACCCCAGGGATTCGGGGCATACAATGAGCAGTTCTTC
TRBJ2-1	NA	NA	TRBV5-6	CASSPRMLNEQFF	TGTGCCAGCAGTCCAAGGATGTTGAATGAGCAGTTCTTC
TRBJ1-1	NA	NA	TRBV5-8	CASSLMGGEAFF	TGTGCCAGCAGCCTGATGGGGGGTGAAGCTTTCTTT
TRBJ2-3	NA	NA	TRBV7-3	CASSLRGADTQYF	TGTGCCAGCAGCTTGAGAGGAGCAGATACGCAGTATTTT
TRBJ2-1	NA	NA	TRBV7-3	CASSSGPPNEQFF	TGTGCCAGCAGCTCGGGCCCTCCCAATGAGCAGTTCTTC
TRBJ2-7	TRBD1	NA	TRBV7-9	CASSPRWDRDYEQYF	TGTGCCAGCAGCCCCAGATGGGACAGAGATTACGAGCAGTACTTC
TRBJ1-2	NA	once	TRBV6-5	CASFRPNYGYTF	TGTGCCAGCTTTCGGCCCAACTATGGCTACACCTTC
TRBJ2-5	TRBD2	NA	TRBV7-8	CASSLWEGRETQYF	TGTGCCAGCAGCTTATGGGAGGGCCGAGAGACCCAGTACTTC
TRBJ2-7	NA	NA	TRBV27	CASSSPQDYEQYF	TGTGCCAGCAGTTCTCCACAAGATTACGAGCAGTACTTC
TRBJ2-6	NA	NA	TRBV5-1	CASSSQSGANVLTF	TGCGCCAGCAGCAGTCAATCTGGGGCCAACGTCCTGACTTTC
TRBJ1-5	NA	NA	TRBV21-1	CASSNLGTGFQPQHF	TGTGCCAGCAGCAATTTAGGGACAGGGTTTCAGCCCCAGCATTTT
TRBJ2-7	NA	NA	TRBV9	CASRLWGDSYEQYF	TGTGCCAGCCGATTGTGGGGGGACTCCTACGAGCAGTACTTC
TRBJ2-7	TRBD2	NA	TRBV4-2	CASSQERPASGIHYEQYF	TGTGCCAGCAGCCAAGAGCGCCCGGCGAGCGGGATTCACTACGAGCAGTACTTC
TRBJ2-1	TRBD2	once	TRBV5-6	CAGGLAGSPEQFF	TGTGCCGGGGGACTAGCGGGTAGCCCAGAGCAGTTCTTC
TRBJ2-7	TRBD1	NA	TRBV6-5	CASTGGLSEQYF	TGTGCCAGCACAGGGGGCTTGAGCGAGCAGTACTTC
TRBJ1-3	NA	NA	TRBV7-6	CASSLLTGPSSGNTIYF	TGTGCCAGCAGCTTACTCACAGGGCCCAGCTCTGGAAACACCATATATTTT
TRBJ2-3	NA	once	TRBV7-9	CASSPGLPENTQYF	TGTGCCAGCAGCCCCGGGTTGCCCGAGAATACGCAGTATTTT
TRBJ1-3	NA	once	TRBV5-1	CASSLAGGASSGNTIYF	TGCGCCAGCAGCTTGGCCGGGGGCGCGTCCTCTGGAAACACCATATATTTT
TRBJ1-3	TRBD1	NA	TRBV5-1	CASKTTGDSPTIYF	TGCGCCAGCAAGACTACAGGGGATTCCCCCACCATATATTTT
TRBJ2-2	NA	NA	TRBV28	CASSPPKGELFF	TGTGCCAGCAGTCCCCCCAAGGGGGAGCTGTTTTTT
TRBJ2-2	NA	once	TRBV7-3	CASAEGGSTGELFF	TGTGCCTCCGCCGAGGGGGGGAGCACCGGGGAGCTGTTTTTT
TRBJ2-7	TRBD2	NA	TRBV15	CATQGGLAGEPYEQYF	TGTGCCACCCAAGGGGGCCTAGCGGGGGAACCCTACGAGCAGTACTTC
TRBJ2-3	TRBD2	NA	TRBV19	CASRKTSGVDGDTQYF	TGTGCCAGTAGGAAAACTAGCGGGGTAGATGGGGATACGCAGTATTTT
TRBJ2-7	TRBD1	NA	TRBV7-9	CASSLVGQETPYEQYF	TGTGCCAGCAGCTTAGTTGGACAGGAGACCCCCTACGAGCAGTACTTC
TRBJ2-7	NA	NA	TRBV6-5	CASSYRAGASYEQYF	TGTGCCAGCAGTTATAGGGCGGGGGCTTCCTACGAGCAGTACTTC
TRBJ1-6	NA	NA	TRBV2	CATLGPNNSPLHF	TGTGCCACCCTGGGACCAAATAATTCACCCCTCCACTTT
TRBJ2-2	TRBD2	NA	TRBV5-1	CASSSRLAGGGGELFF	TGCGCCAGCAGCTCGAGACTAGCGGGGGGCGGCGGGGAGCTGTTTTTT
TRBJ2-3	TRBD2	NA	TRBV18	CASSPLSLAGGTDTQYF	TGTGCCAGCTCACCCCTATCCCTAGCGGGAGGCACAGATACGCAGTATTTT
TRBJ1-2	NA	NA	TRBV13	CASSPPQTGPDGYTF	TGTGCCAGCAGCCCCCCCCAGACGGGGCCGGATGGCTACACCTTC
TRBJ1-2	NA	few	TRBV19	CASRKGVVETAF	TGTGCCAGTAGGAAAGGGGTGGTTGAAACGGCCTTC